One and the same sample provided the 15 T cell receptor beta chains below, sequenced in a study of CD8 T cells in Susac syndrome. RNA was extracted with the RNeasy kit, and a quantity of roughly 0.5 to 1 ug was reverse transcribed using random hexamers. TCRdb ran MiXCR on the immunoSEQ multiplex PCR reads and lists one entry per CDR3 protein. The sample has about 190,000 distinct CDR3 sequences; about 93% are singletons. The sample comprised CD4+ T cells from PBMCs. These receptors all stem from a human donor in good health.

This clonotype was counted once. V usage is TRBV2 and J usage is TRBJ1-5; tentative D call: TRBD1 (5 bases). CDR1 and CDR2 (germline): SNHLY, FYNNEI. V was trimmed by 3 bases and J by 5 bases, leaving 14 bases between them. This CDR3 has 15 amino acids. This chain's CDR3 is CASSDMGLSHQPQHF. The CDR3 DNA reads TGTGCCAGCAGTGATATGGGACTTTCCCATCAGCCCCAGCATTTT.

The chain has TRBV7-9 and TRBJ2-5; TRBD1 agrees at 7 bases. Trimming cost V 8 bases and J 0 bases; bases outside gene matches: 6. Germline V lookup: CDR1 SEHNR, CDR2 FQNEAQ (reference sequence). The CDR3 is made up of 14 amino acids. The CDR3 protein is CASVGQVYQETQYF. CDR3 in DNA: TGTGCCAGCGTTGGACAGGTGTACCAAGAGACCCAGTACTTC.

This clonotype was picked up one time. V is TRBV7-2 and J is TRBJ2-7; possible D gene TRBD2, 6 bases. CDR3 length equals 16 residues. CDR1 is SGHTA, CDR2 FQGNSA, per germline. V lost 0 bases and J 0 bases, leaving 12 bases between the germline ends. The CDR3 DNA is TGTGCCAGCAGCTTAGCGCGTTGGGGAGGCTCCTACGAGCAGTACTTC. Its protein product is CASSLARWGGSYEQYF.

The J gene is TRBJ1-5, the V gene TRBV24-1; perhaps TRBD1 as D (5 bases). CDR3 length equals 15 residues. Germline CDR1 and CDR2: KGHDR and SFDVKD. With 4 bases removed from V and 7 bases from J, the gap between germline ends came to 16 bases. The CDR3 sequence is CATSETPGPRQPQHF. The CDR3 coding sequence is TGTGCCACCAGTGAAACCCCGGGACCCCGGCAGCCCCAGCATTTT.

This chain uses TRBV6-2 or TRBV6-3 with TRBJ2-1; D could derive from TRBD1 or TRBD2 (5 bases each). Germline V gives CDR1 MNHEY, CDR2 SVGEGT. The V and J ends lost 2 bases and 9 bases respectively, with 11 bases between them. The CDR3 runs 13 residues. This CDR3 reads CASSYRRDREQFF. The DNA for the CDR3 is TGTGCCAGCAGTTACCGCCGGGACCGTGAGCAGTTCTTC.

The rearrangement joins TRBV15 to TRBJ1-1; D ambiguous. V was shortened by 0 bases and J by 1 base, with 3 bases between the two germline ends. The CDR3 is 13 residues long. The germline CDR1 and CDR2 sequences are LNHNV and YYDKDF (reference sequence). The CDR3 nucleotides are TGTGCCACCAGCAGAGACAGGAACACTGAAGCTTTCTTT. Amino acid sequence: CATSRDRNTEAFF. Combining the CDR3 with reference TRBV15 and TRBJ1-1 gives the whole variable domain DAMVIQNPRYQVTQFGKPVTLSCSQTLNHNVMYWYQQKSSQAPKLLFHYYDKDFNNEADTPDNFQSRRPNTSFCFLDIRSPGLGDTAMYLCATSRDRNTEAFFGQGTRLTVV.

This clonotype was seen once. This chain connects TRBV5-1 to TRBJ2-7, with D possibly TRBD1 on 6 matching bases. V was pared by 0 bases and J by 1 base, with 11 bases between. This CDR3 has 15 amino acids. The germline V gene encodes CDR1 SGHRS and CDR2 YFSETQ. In DNA form, the CDR3 reads TGCGCCAGCAGCTTGGAGGGACACCCATCCTACGAGCAGTACGTC. Translation: CASSLEGHPSYEQYV.

The chain uses TRBV9 and TRBJ1-1, with 8 bases identical to TRBD1. V gave up 0 bases and J gave up 5 bases; unmatched junction bases: 9. The CDR3 spans 16 residues. Germline-derived CDR1 and CDR2 are SGDLS and YYNGEE. CDR3 coding DNA: TGTGCCAGCAGCGTAGCCGGGACAGGAGGTAGTACTGAAGCTTTCTTT. Its translation: CASSVAGTGGSTEAFF.

The V call is TRBV7-2, the J call TRBJ1-6; a weak D match, TRBD1 (5 bases). This CDR3 is 15 amino acids long. The V gene lost 4 bases and the J gene lost 10 bases, with 17 bases spanning the gap. Looked up from germline, CDR1 is SGHTA and CDR2 is FQGNSA. The CDR3 reads CASSYAGGVGSPLHF. The CDR3 DNA reads as TGTGCCAGCAGCTACGCGGGGGGGGTAGGGTCACCCCTCCACTTT.

The chain carries TRBV4-1 and TRBJ1-1; D remains unclear. Looked up from germline, CDR1 is MGHRA and CDR2 is YSYEKL. CDR3 length: 12 residues. Trimming pared 0 bases from V and 8 bases from J, leaving 7 bases between. In DNA, the CDR3 is TGCGCCAGCAGCCAAGATCGGTCAGAAGCTTTCTTT. Translated: CASSQDRSEAFF.

This clonotype came up once. This chain joins TRBV2 and TRBJ1-5; a weak D match, TRBD1 (5 bases). Between the trimmed V and J ends, which lost 5 bases and 4 bases, there was a span of 12 bases. The germline CDR1 and CDR2 sequences are SNHLY and FYNNEI. The CDR3 has 14 residues. The CDR3 protein is CASSSQGVNQPQHF. CDR3 bases: TGTGCCAGCAGTTCCCAGGGAGTGAATCAGCCCCAGCATTTT. The whole variable domain, filled in from reference TRBV2 and TRBJ1-5, reads EPEVTQTPSHQVTQMGQEVILRCVPISNHLYFYWYRQILGQKVEFLVSFYNNEISEKSEIFDDQFSVERPDGSNFTLKIRSTKLEDSAMYFCASSSQGVNQPQHFGDGTRLSIL.

This chain connects TRBV30 to TRBJ1-2; D may be TRBD1 (6 bases). V lost 8 bases and J 4 bases, leaving 14 bases between the germline ends. Germline CDR1 GTSNPN, CDR2 SVGIG (reference sequence). CDR3 size: 12 residues. DNA of the CDR3: TGTGCCGGCTCCGGGACAAGCTATGGCTACACCTTC. Its translation: CAGSGTSYGYTF.

The V and J genes are TRBV7-9 and TRBJ2-5; unclear D gene. V was clipped by 1 base and J by 4 bases, with 4 bases between them. The CDR3 spans 12 residues. Germline CDR1 and CDR2: SEHNR and FQNEAQ (reference sequence). The CDR3 nucleotides read TGTGCCAGCAGCTTAGAACCAGAGACCCAGTACTTC. It encodes CASSLEPETQYF.

The J gene is TRBJ1-2, the V gene TRBV28, with 7 bases aligning to TRBD1. This CDR3 region has 15 residues. Trimming cost V 5 bases and J 4 bases; bases outside gene matches: 10. Germline V gene lookup returns CDR1 MDHEN and CDR2 SYDVKM. The CDR3 is CASSVRRDSIYGYTF. The CDR3 bases are TGTGCCAGCAGTGTAAGACGGGACAGTATCTATGGCTACACCTTC.

The chain combines TRBV11-3 with TRBJ2-7; TRBD2 matches 7 bases. Germline V CDR1 and CDR2: SGHNT, YENEEA. CDR3 length: 15 residues. V was clipped by 5 bases and J by 0 bases; unmatched bases: 7. The CDR3 DNA reads as TGTGCCAGCAGCCCCGGGGGAGGGATCTCCTACGAGCAGTACTTC. It encodes CASSPGGGISYEQYF.